The 25 T cell receptor beta chains below were found in one sample sequenced in a study of T cell responses to AZD1222 COVID-19 vaccine. Sequencing used immunoSEQ multiplex PCR; TCRdb keeps in-frame clones, though not all of them. The repertoire holds 150,000 to 200,000 clones, with 80% to 95% as singletons. Sample: peripheral blood, taken on day 0 of AZD1222 vaccination. The receptors shown here come from an adult in good health.

This clone is a singleton in its sample. This chain connects TRBV20-1 to TRBJ1-6; possible D gene TRBD1, 5 bases. The CDR3 loop spans 13 amino acids. The V end lost 3 bases, the J end lost 7 bases, and 10 bases lay between the germline ends. Germline values: CDR1 DFQATT, CDR2 SNEGSKA (reference sequence). CDR3 coding DNA: TGCAGTGCTAGTGCGGGGCCGAATTCACCCCTCCACTTT. Translation gives CSASAGPNSPLHF.

This chain connects TRBV9 to TRBJ1-1; unclear D gene. CDR1 is SGDLS and CDR2 is YYNGEE in the germline V gene. Trimming pared 0 bases from V and 7 bases from J, leaving 7 bases between. The CDR3 has 12 amino acids. For the CDR3, the DNA is TGTGCCAGCAGCGTAGTCGAAGGTGAAGCTTTCTTT. Translating it yields CASSVVEGEAFF.

The chain recombines TRBV29-1 with TRBJ2-7; 13 nucleotides match TRBD2. The ends lost 4 bases at V and 6 bases at J; junction bases unmatched: 6. Germline V gives CDR1 SQVTM, CDR2 ANQGSEA. The CDR3 contains 14 residues. CDR3 region: CSVGGLAGVGEQYF. CDR3 sequence (DNA): TGCAGCGTTGGAGGACTAGCGGGAGTGGGCGAGCAGTACTTC.

This rearrangement joins TRBV6-5 to TRBJ1-2, with TRBD1 matching over 9 bases. Germline V gene data show CDR1 as MNHEY and CDR2 as SVGAGI. V was pared by 4 bases and J by 7 bases, with 7 bases of the junction left unmatched. This CDR3 has 14 residues. CDR3 amino acids: CASSSVQGAGGYTF. Written as DNA, the CDR3 is TGTGCCAGCAGTTCCGTACAGGGGGCGGGTGGCTACACCTTC.

This chain links TRBV2 with TRBJ2-7; 8 bases map to TRBD1. CDR1 is SNHLY, CDR2 FYNNEI, per germline. Trimming removed 6 bases from V and 7 bases from J; junction bases left unmatched: 11. This CDR3 contains 14 residues. The CDR3 protein is CASRDTQGAGEQYF. Written as DNA, the CDR3 is TGTGCCAGCAGAGATACCCAGGGGGCGGGGGAGCAGTACTTC.

The V gene is TRBV13, the J gene TRBJ1-3; a possible D gene is TRBD1 (6 bases). CDR3 length: 16 amino acids. The germline V and J ends were trimmed by 5 bases and 0 bases, with 14 bases remaining between them. Germline V gene sequence: CDR1 PRHDT, CDR2 FYEKMQ (reference sequence). Written as DNA, the CDR3 is TGTGCCAGCAGCGGACTGGGACACAACTCTGGAAACACCATATATTTT. As protein: CASSGLGHNSGNTIYF.

This rearrangement joins TRBV2 to TRBJ2-2; 7 bases fit TRBD1. V trimming: 6 bases; J trimming: 0 bases; junction bases outside the gene matches: 4. There are 15 residues in the CDR3. CDR1 and CDR2 (germline): SNHLY, FYNNEI. CDR3: CASRGDSTNTGELFF. DNA of the CDR3: TGTGCCAGCAGAGGGGACAGCACGAACACCGGGGAGCTGTTTTTT.

This clone was observed a handful of times. V gene TRBV11-3 combines with J gene TRBJ2-3, with 9 positions matching TRBD2. V trimming: 5 bases; J trimming: 2 bases; junction bases outside the gene matches: 11. There are 17 residues in the CDR3. Germline V gene lookup returns CDR1 SGHNT and CDR2 YENEEA. CDR3 DNA sequence: TGTGCCAGCAGCCCGGAGACGACTAGCGGCTTCACAGATACGCAGTATTTT. This codes for CASSPETTSGFTDTQYF.

The chain combines TRBV10-3 with TRBJ1-4; D may be TRBD1 (5 bases). Trimming shortened V by 0 bases and J by 6 bases, and 11 bases separated the two germline ends. The CDR3 totals 15 residues. The germline V gene encodes CDR1 ENHRY and CDR2 SYGVKD. The CDR3 sequence is CAISESGVIDEKLFF. CDR3 coding DNA: TGTGCCATCAGTGAGTCAGGGGTAATTGATGAAAAACTGTTTTTT.

The chain has TRBV6-1 and TRBJ1-1; maybe TRBD1 (6 bases). The V gene lost 6 bases and the J gene lost 0 bases, with 17 bases spanning the gap. The CDR3 is made up of 16 amino acids. CDR1 is MNHNS and CDR2 is SASEGT in the germline V gene. CDR3 coding DNA: TGTGCCAGCAGCGAACCACGGACAGACATGAACACTGAAGCTTTCTTT. Translating gives CASSEPRTDMNTEAFF.

This clone was detected only once. The chain uses TRBV6-6 and TRBJ1-5; D is unresolved. Germline assignment: CDR1 MNHNY and CDR2 SVGAGI (reference sequence). With 11 bases removed from V and 5 bases from J, the gap between germline ends came to 7 bases. This CDR3 contains 10 residues. CDR3 DNA sequence: TGTGCCGGCGGGGATCAGCCCCAGCATTTT. It encodes CAGGDQPQHF.

The chain couples TRBV5-6 to TRBJ1-3; the D is unclear. Between the trimmed V and J ends, which lost 0 bases and 0 bases, there was a span of 7 bases. There are 15 residues in the CDR3. The V gene's germline CDR1 is SGHDT and CDR2 YYEEEE. The DNA of the CDR3 is TGTGCCAGCAGCTTGGGACCGAACTCTGGAAACACCATATATTTT. Protein sequence: CASSLGPNSGNTIYF. Filled out from reference TRBV5-6 and TRBJ1-3, the complete variable domain reads DAGVTQSPTHLIKTRGQQVTLRCSPKSGHDTVSWYQQALGQGPQFIFQYYEEEERQRGNFPDRFSGHQFPNYSSELNVNALLLGDSALYLCASSLGPNSGNTIYFGEGSWLTVV.

For this clone: A junction boundary mismatches the germline segment, possibly from a read error. The chain combines TRBV6-1 with TRBJ1-2, with D unresolved. The CDR3 loop spans 13 amino acids. Germline V CDR1 and CDR2: MNHNS, SASEGT. The CDR3 DNA is TGTGCCAGCAGTGAAGCGGTAGTGCGGCACAGAATTTTC. Translated: CASSEAVVRHRIF.

CDR3 sequence (DNA): TGTGCCAGCAGCAAAGCCTCGCGAGACAGAAGGTTCTATGGCTACACCTTC. Protein sequence: CASSKASRDRRFYGYTF. V is TRBV21-1 and J is TRBJ1-2; the listed D gene, TRBD1, was not tested against the DNA. TRBV21-1 is a listed pseudogene. The CDR3 runs 17 residues.

The V gene is TRBV6-6, the J gene TRBJ2-2, with D possibly matching TRBD1 (5 bases). Germline CDR1 is MNHNY and CDR2 is SVGAGI (reference sequence). The CDR3 consists of 14 residues. The germline V and J ends were trimmed by 6 bases and 1 base, with 9 bases remaining between them. CDR3 bases: TGTGCCAGCAGAATGCAGGGGAACACCGGGGAGCTGTTTTTT. The encoded protein is CASRMQGNTGELFF.

This clone was counted between two and nine times. J is TRBJ2-7 and V is TRBV4-1; 9 bases match TRBD2. The V segment lost 0 bases and the J segment 3 bases; nucleotides outside the gene matches: 9. The CDR3 has 17 amino acids. The germline V gene encodes CDR1 MGHRA and CDR2 YSYEKL. This CDR3 reads CASSQDLASGIFYEQYF. The CDR3 coding sequence is TGCGCCAGCAGCCAAGATCTCGCTAGCGGGATTTTCTACGAGCAGTACTTC.

The chain employs TRBV29-1 and TRBJ2-5; 8 positions match TRBD1. CDR1 is SQVTM, CDR2 ANQGSEA, per germline. The CDR3 has 13 amino acids. The junction had 6 bases not matched to a gene; V was cut back by 4 bases and J by 5 bases. This CDR3 reads CSVGQGAGETQYF. The CDR3 DNA reads as TGCAGCGTTGGTCAGGGGGCGGGTGAGACCCAGTACTTC.

The CDR3 sequence is CASSLNSPNEKLFF. The CDR3 DNA reads as TGTGCCAGCAGCTTGAACAGCCCTAATGAAAAACTGTTTTTT. The chain uses TRBV5-4 and TRBJ1-4; no firm D call. Germline V gene lookup returns CDR1 SGHNT and CDR2 YYREEE (reference sequence). The CDR3 runs to 14 residues. V lost 1 base and J 3 bases, leaving 7 bases between the germline ends.

The chain employs TRBV19 and TRBJ1-1; D is possibly TRBD1 (6 bases). Per germline, CDR1 LNHDA and CDR2 SQIVND (reference sequence). This CDR3 is 14 amino acids long. Trimming took 4 bases from V and 0 from J, leaving 9 bases between them. Written as DNA, the CDR3 is TGTGCCAGTAGTACGACAGGAATGAACACTGAAGCTTTCTTT. Residues: CASSTTGMNTEAFF.

V usage is TRBV28 and J usage is TRBJ1-5; 11 bases are a match to TRBD1. V lost 6 bases and J lost 4; bases outside the gene matches: 5. CDR1 is MDHEN, CDR2 SYDVKM, per germline. The CDR3 runs to 15 residues. The CDR3 bases are TGTGCCAGCAGCCCGGGACAGGGGGTTAATCAGCCCCAGCATTTT. It encodes CASSPGQGVNQPQHF.

This rearrangement joins TRBV19 to TRBJ1-3; 7 nucleotides align to TRBD1. The V gene's germline CDR1 is LNHDA and CDR2 SQIVND (reference sequence). With 5 bases clipped from V and 5 bases from J, the junction kept 6 bases outside the gene matches. The CDR3 covers 14 residues. CDR3 amino acids: CASSVDRVRNTIYF. The CDR3 DNA reads as TGTGCCAGTAGTGTCGACAGGGTTAGAAACACCATATATTTT.

This chain joins TRBV28 and TRBJ2-3, with 7 nucleotides matching TRBD1. Looked up from germline, CDR1 is MDHEN and CDR2 is SYDVKM. This CDR3 is built from 13 residues. The V and J ends lost 8 bases and 0 bases, in that order; junction bases with no gene match: 2. This chain's CDR3 is CASGTDSTDTQYF. The CDR3, as DNA: TGTGCCAGCGGGACAGATAGCACAGATACGCAGTATTTT. The full variable domain, its missing parts supplied by reference TRBV28 and TRBJ2-3, is DVKVTQSSRYLVKRTGEKVFLECVQDMDHENMFWYRQDPGLGLRLIYFSYDVKMKEKGDIPEGYSVSREKKERFSLILESASTNQTSMYLCASGTDSTDTQYFGPGTRLTVL.

This clone has just one count. V gene TRBV19 combines with J gene TRBJ1-2; no definite D call. This CDR3 has 14 residues. V was shortened by 1 base and J by 0 bases, with 6 bases between the two germline ends. Looked up from germline, CDR1 is LNHDA and CDR2 is SQIVND (reference sequence). The CDR3 sequence: CASSIAVSNYGYTF. The CDR3 DNA reads as TGTGCCAGTAGTATAGCGGTATCTAACTATGGCTACACCTTC.

This sequence joins TRBV27 and TRBJ2-3, with D possibly TRBD2 on 6 matching bases. Trimming stripped 7 bases from V and 2 bases from J, with 16 bases between. CDR1 is MNHEY, CDR2 SMNVEV, per germline (reference sequence). The CDR3 is made up of 15 amino acids. CDR3 in DNA: TGTGCCAGCACGCGGGTCGGCGGGACCACAGATACGCAGTATTTT. This translates into CASTRVGGTTDTQYF.

The chain recombines TRBV3-1 (or the pseudogene TRBV3-2) with TRBJ1-3; 8 bases are shared with TRBD1. Trimming cost V 8 bases and J 4 bases; bases outside gene matches: 7. Germline CDR1 reads LGHDT; CDR2 reads YNNKEL (reference sequence). The CDR3 totals 14 residues. CDR3 region: CASSSGGVGNTIYF. The CDR3 DNA is TGTGCCAGCTCCTCAGGGGGCGTCGGAAACACCATATATTTT.